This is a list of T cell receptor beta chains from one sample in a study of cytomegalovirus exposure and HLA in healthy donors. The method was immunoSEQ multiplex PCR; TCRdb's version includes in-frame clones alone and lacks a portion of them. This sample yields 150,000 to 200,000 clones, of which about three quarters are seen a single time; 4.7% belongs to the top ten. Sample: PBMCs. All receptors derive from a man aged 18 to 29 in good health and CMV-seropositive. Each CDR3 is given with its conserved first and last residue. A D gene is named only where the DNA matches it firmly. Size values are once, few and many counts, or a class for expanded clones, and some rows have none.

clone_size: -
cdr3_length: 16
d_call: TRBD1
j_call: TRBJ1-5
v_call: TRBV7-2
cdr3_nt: TGTGCCAGCAGCGCCCTAGGACAGGGGGCTAGACAGCCCCAGCATTTT
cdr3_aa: CASSALGQGARQPQHF

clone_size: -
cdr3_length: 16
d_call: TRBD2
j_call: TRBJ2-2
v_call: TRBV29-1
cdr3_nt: TGCAGCGTTGTGGTAGCGGGATACCAGTCCACCGGGGAGCTGTTTTTT
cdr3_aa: CSVVVAGYQSTGELFF

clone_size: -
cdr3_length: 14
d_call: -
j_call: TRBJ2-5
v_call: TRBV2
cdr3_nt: TGTGCCAGCAGTGGGCGGGCGGGGGCAGAGACCCAGTACTTC
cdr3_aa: CASSGRAGAETQYF

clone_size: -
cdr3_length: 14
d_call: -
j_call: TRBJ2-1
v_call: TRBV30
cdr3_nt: TGTGCCTGGAGTCCAGCGGGCGCCCACAATGAGCAGTTCTTC
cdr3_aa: CAWSPAGAHNEQFF

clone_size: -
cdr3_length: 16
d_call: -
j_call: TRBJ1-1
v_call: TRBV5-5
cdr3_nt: TGTGCCAGCAGCTTCGCTGACGGCCCCGGGTCCCCTGGAGCTTTCTTT
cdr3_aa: CASSFADGPGSPGAFF

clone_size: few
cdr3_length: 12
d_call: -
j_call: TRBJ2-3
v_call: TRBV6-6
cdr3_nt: TGTGCCAGCAGCCCTCCTGAGGATACGCAGTATTTT
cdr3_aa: CASSPPEDTQYF

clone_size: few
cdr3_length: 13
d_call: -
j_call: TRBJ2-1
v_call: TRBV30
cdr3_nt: TGTGCCTCCTCTAATCGCTCCTACAATGAGCAGTTCTTC
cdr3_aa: CASSNRSYNEQFF

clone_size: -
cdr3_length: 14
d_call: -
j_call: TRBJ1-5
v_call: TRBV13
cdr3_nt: TGTGCCAGCAGCTTGGGGGGTAGCAATCAGCCCCAGCATTTT
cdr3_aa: CASSLGGSNQPQHF

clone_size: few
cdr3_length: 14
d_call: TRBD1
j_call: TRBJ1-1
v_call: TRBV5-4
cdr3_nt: TGTGCCAGCAGCCTCACAGGGGGCGTCACTGAAGCTTTCTTT
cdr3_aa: CASSLTGGVTEAFF

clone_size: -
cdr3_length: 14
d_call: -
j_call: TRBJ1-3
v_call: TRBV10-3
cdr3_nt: TGTGCCGCTCAGAACAGGGAGACTGGAAACACCATATATTTT
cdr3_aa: CAAQNRETGNTIYF

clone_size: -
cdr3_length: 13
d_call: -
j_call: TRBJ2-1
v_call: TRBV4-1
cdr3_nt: TGCGCCAGCAGCCAAGATATGAGGGGGGAGCAGTTCTTC
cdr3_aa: CASSQDMRGEQFF

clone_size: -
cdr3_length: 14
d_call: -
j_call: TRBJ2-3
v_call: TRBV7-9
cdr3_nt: TGTGCCAGCAGCTTAGTGGCCTTCACAGATACGCAGTATTTT
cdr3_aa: CASSLVAFTDTQYF

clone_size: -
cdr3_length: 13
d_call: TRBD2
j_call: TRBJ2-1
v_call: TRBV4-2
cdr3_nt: TGTGCCAGCAGAGACGGACTAGACCATGAGCAGTTCTTC
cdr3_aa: CASRDGLDHEQFF